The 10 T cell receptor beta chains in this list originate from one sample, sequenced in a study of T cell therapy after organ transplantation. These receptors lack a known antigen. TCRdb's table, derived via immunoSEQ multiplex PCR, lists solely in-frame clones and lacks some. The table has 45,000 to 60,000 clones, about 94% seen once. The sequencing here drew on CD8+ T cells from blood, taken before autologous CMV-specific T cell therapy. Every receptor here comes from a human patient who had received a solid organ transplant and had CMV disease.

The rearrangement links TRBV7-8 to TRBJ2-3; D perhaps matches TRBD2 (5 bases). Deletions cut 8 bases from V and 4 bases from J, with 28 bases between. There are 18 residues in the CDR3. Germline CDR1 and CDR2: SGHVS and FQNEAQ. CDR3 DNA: TGTGCCAGCCAAGGAGTCGCTAGCACACCGCGAGCGGCAGATACGCAGTATTTT. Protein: CASQGVASTPRAADTQYF.

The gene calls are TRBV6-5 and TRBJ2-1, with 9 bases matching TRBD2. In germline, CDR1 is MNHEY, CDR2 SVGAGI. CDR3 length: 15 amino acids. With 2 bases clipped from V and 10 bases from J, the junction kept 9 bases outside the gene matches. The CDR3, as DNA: TGTGCCAGCAGTTACCCAGCGGGGGGTACTGAGGAGCAGTTCTTC. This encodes CASSYPAGGTEEQFF.

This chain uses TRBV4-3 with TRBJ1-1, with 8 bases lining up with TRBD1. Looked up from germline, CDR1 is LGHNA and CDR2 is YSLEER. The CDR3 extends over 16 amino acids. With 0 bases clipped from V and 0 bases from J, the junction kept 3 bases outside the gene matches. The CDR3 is CASSQDRGRMNTEAFF. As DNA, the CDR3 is TGCGCCAGCAGCCAAGACAGGGGGCGGATGAACACTGAAGCTTTCTTT.

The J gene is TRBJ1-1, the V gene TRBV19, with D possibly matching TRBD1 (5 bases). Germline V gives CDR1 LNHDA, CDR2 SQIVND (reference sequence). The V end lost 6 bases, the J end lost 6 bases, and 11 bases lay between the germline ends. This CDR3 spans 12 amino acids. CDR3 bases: TGTGCCAGTAGCAGGGAAAGGGCTGAAGCTTTCTTT. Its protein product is CASSRERAEAFF.

This CDR3 is CASSLPGGDEQFF. Here the CDR3 DNA reads TGTGCCAGCAGCTTACCGGGGGGCGATGAGCAGTTCTTC. This rearrangement joins TRBV11-3 to TRBJ2-1; maybe TRBD2 (7 bases). Trimming took off 2 bases at V and 8 bases at J, with 10 bases between the two ends. Germline V gene sequence: CDR1 SGHNT, CDR2 YENEEA. This CDR3 contains 13 residues.

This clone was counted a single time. The CDR3 is CASSLRDDNEQFF. The CDR3 nucleotides are TGTGCCAGCAGCTTGAGGGACGATAATGAGCAGTTCTTC. The chain carries TRBV7-9 and TRBJ2-1, with D perhaps TRBD1 or TRBD2 (5 bases each). This CDR3 has 13 amino acids. CDR1 SEHNR and CDR2 FQNEAQ come from the germline V gene (reference sequence). V was pared by 3 bases and J by 7 bases, with 10 bases between.

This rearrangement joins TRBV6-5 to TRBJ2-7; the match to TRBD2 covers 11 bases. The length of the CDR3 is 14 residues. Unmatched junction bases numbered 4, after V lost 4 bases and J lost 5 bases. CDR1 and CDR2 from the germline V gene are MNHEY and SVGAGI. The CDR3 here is CASSLAGGFDEQYF. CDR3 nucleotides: TGTGCCAGCAGTTTAGCGGGGGGGTTCGACGAGCAGTACTTC.

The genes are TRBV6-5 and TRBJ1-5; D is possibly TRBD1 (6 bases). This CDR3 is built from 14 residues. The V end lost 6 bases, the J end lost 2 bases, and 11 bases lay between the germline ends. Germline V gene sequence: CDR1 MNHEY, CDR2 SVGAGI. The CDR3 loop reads CASSEGGGNQPQHF. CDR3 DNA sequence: TGTGCCAGCAGCGAGGGGGGAGGCAATCAGCCCCAGCATTTT.

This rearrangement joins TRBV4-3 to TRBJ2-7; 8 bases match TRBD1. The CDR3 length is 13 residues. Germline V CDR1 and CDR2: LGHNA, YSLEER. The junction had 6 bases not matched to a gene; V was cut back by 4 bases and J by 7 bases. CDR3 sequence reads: CASSPTGVGEQYF. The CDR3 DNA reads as TGCGCCAGCAGCCCGACAGGGGTGGGAGAGCAGTACTTC.

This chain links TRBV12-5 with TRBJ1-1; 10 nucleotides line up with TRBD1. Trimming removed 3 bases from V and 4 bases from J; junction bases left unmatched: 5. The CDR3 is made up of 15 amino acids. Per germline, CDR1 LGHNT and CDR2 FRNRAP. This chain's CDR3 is CASGFVRDRGTEAFF. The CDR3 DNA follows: TGTGCTAGTGGTTTCGTACGGGACAGGGGCACTGAAGCTTTCTTT.